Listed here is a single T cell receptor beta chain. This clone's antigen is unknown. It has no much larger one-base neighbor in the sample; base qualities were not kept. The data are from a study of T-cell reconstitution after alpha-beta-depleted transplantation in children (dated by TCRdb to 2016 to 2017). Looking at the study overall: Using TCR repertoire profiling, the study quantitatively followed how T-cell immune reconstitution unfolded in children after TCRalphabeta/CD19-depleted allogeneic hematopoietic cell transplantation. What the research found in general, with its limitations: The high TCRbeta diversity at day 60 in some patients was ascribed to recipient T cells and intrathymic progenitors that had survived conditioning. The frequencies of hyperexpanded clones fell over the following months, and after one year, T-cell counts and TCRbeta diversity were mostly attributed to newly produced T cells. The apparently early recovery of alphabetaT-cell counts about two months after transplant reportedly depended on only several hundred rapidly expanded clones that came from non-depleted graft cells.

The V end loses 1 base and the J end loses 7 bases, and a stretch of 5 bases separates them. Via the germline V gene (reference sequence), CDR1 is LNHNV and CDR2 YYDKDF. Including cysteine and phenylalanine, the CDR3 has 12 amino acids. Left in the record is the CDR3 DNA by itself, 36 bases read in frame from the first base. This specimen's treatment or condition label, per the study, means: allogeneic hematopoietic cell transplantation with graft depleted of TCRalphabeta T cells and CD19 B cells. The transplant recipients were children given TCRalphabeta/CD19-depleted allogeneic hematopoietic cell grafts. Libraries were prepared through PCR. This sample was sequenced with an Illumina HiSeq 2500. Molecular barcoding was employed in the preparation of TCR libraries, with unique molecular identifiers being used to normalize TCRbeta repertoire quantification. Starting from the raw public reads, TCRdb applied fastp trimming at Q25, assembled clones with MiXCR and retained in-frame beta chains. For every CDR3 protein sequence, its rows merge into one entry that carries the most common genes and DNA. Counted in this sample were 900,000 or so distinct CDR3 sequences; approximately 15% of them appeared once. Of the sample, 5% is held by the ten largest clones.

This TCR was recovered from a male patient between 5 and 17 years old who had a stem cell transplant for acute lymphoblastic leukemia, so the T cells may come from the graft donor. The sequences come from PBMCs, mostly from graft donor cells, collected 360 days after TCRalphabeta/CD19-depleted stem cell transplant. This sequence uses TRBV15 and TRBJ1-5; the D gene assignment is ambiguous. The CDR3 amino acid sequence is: CATSRGVQPQHF. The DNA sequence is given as TGTGCCACCAGCAGAGGGGTGCAGCCCCAGCATTTT.